This T cell receptor beta chain was sequenced during a study of blood T cell repertoires in COVID-19. Turning to the study itself: T cells, B-cell-depleted T cells, or PBMCs provided the cDNA or gDNA that served as material.

Method: immunoSEQ multiplex PCR; TCRdb's copy keeps in-frame clones and lacks some. The table records fewer than 150,000 clones, 84% of them present only once. The sequenced sample consisted of peripheral blood. The sequence was obtained from an elderly woman in a cohort sampled during active or convalescent COVID-19.

Here the CDR3 DNA reads TGTGCCAGCAGCACAACAGGGGTAGGGTATGGCTACACCTTC. Translated: CASSTTGVGYGYTF. The gene calls are TRBV7-8 and TRBJ1-2; TRBD1 matches at 7 bases. This CDR3 contains 14 residues. CDR1 is SGHVS and CDR2 is FQNEAQ in the germline V gene. With 5 bases clipped from V and 5 bases from J, the junction kept 8 bases outside the gene matches.